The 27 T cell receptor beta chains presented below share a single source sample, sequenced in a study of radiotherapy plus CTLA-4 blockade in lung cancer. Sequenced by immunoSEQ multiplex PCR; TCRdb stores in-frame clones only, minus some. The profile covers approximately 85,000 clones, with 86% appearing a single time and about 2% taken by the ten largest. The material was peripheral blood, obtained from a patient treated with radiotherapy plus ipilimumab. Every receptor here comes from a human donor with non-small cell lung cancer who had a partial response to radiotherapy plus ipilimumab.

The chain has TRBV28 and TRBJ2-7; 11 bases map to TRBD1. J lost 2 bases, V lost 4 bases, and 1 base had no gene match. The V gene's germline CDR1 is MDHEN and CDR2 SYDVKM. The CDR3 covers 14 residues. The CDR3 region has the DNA TGTGCCAGCAGTTCGGGACAGGGGGCCTACGAGCAGTACGTC. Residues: CASSSGQGAYEQYV.

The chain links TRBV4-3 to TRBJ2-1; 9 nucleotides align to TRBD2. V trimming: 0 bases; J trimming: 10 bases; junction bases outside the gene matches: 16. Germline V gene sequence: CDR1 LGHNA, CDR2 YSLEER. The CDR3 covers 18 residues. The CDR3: CASSQDPPTSGLLQEQFF. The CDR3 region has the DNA TGCGCCAGCAGCCAAGATCCCCCCACTAGCGGGTTACTGCAAGAGCAGTTCTTC.

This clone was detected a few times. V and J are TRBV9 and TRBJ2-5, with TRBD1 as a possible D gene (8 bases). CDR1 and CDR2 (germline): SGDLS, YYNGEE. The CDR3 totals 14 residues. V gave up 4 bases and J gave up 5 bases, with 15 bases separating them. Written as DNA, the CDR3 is TGTGCCAGCAGCATTACAGGGGGGGTGGAGACCCAGTACTTC. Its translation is CASSITGGVETQYF.

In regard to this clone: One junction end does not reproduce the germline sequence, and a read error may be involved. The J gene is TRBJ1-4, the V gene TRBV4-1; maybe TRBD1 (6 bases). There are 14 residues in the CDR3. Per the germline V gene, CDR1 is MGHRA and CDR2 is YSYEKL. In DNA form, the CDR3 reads TGCGCCAGCAGCCAAGAGAAACAGGGAGTTCCTTTAGTTTTT. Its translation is CASSQEKQGVPLVF.

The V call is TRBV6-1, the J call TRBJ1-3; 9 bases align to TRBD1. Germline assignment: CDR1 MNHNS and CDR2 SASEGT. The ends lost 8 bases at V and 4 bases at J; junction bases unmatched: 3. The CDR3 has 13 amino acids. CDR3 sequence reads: CASGTGWGNTIYF. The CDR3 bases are TGTGCCAGCGGGACAGGGTGGGGAAACACCATATATTTT.

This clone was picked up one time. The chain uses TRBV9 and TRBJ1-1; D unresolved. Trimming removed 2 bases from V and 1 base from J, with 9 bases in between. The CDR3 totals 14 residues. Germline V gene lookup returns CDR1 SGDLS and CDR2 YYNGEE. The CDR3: CASSVRTANTEAFF. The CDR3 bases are TGTGCCAGCAGCGTTCGGACTGCGAACACTGAAGCTTTCTTT.

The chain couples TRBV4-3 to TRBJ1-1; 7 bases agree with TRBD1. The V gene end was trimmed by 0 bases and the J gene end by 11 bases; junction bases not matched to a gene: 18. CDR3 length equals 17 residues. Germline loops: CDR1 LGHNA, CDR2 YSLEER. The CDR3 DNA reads TGCGCCAGCAGCCAAGATGGACACGGGGCAGGGGGAGTTCGGGCTTTCTTT. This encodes CASSQDGHGAGGVRAFF.

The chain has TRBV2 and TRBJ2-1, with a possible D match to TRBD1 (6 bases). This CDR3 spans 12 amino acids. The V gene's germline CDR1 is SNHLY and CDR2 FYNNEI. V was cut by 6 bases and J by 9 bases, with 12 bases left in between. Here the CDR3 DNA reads TGTGCCAGCAGCGTGGACAGTGGTGAGCAGTTCTTC. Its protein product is CASSVDSGEQFF.

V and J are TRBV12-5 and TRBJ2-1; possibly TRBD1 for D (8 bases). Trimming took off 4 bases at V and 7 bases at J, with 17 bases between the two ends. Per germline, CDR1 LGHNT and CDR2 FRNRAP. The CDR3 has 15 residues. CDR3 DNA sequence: TGTGCTAGTGGTTCCGACAGGGGAGGGGAAAATGAGCAGTTCTTC. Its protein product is CASGSDRGGENEQFF.

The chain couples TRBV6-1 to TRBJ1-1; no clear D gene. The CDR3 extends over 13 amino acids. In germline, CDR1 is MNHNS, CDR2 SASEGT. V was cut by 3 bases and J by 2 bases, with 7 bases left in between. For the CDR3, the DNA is TGTGCCAGCAGTGACGGGATCAACACTGAAGCTTTCTTT. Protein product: CASSDGINTEAFF.

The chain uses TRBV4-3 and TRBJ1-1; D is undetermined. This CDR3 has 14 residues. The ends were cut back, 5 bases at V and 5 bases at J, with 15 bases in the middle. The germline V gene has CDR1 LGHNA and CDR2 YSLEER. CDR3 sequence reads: CASSLLTGETEAFF. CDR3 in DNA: TGCGCCAGCAGCTTACTAACCGGGGAGACTGAAGCTTTCTTT.

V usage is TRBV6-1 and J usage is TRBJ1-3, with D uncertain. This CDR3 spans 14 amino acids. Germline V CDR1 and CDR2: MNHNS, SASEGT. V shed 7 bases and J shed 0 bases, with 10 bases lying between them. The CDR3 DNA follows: TGTGCCAGCACTATAGCAAGCTCTGGAAACACCATATATTTT. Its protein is CASTIASSGNTIYF.

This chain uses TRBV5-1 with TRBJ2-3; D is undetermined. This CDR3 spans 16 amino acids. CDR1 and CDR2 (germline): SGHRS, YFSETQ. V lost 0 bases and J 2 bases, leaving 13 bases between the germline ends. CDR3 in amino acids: CASSLAESLLTDTQYF. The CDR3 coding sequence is TGCGCCAGCAGCTTGGCCGAGTCACTTCTCACAGATACGCAGTATTTT.

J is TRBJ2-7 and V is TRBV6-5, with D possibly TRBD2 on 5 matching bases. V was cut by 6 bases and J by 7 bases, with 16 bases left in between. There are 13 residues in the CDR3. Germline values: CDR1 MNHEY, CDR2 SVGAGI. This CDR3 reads CASSGVYRGEQYF. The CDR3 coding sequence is TGTGCCAGCAGCGGGGTTTACCGGGGAGAGCAGTACTTC.

CDR3 DNA sequence: TGCGCCAGCAGCCAGGAGGCGCAGCTCAATCAGCCCCAGCATTTT. As protein: CASSQEAQLNQPQHF. V usage is TRBV4-3 and J usage is TRBJ1-5; D not resolved. Trimming left V 3 bases short and J 3 bases short, with 12 bases between. CDR1 LGHNA and CDR2 YSLEER come from the germline V gene. This CDR3 is 15 amino acids long.

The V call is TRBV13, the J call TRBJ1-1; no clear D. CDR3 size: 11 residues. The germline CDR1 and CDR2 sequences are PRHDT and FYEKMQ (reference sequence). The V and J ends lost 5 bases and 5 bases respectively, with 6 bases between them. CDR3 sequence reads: CASSPGTEAFF. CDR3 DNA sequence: TGTGCCAGCAGCCCGGGGACTGAAGCTTTCTTT.

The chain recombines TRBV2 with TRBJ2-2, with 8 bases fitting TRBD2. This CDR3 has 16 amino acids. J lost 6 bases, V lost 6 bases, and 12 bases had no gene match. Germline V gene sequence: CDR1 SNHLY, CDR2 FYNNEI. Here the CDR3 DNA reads TGTGCCAGCAGCGCTCTAGCGGGCCTTTCTCCCGGGGAGCTGTTTTTT. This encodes CASSALAGLSPGELFF.

CDR3 DNA sequence: TGTGCCAGCTCACCGCGACTAGCGTTTAGCTCCTACAATGAGCAGTTCTTC. This sequence encodes CASSPRLAFSSYNEQFF. The V gene is TRBV18, the J gene TRBJ2-1; 8 positions match TRBD2. V lost 3 bases to trimming and J lost 0 bases; unmatched junction nucleotides: 7. Germline loops: CDR1 KGHSH, CDR2 LQKENI. The CDR3 runs 17 residues.

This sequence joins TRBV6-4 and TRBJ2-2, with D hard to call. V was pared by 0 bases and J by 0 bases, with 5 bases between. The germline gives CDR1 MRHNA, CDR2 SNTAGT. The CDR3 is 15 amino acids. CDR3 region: CASSDSTANTGELFF. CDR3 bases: TGTGCCAGCAGTGACTCGACTGCGAACACCGGGGAGCTGTTTTTT.

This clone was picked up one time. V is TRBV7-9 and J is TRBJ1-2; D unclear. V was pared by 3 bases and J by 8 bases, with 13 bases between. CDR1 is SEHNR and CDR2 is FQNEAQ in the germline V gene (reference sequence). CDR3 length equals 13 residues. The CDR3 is CASSFSQAHGYTF. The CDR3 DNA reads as TGTGCCAGCAGCTTTTCTCAGGCACACGGCTACACCTTC.

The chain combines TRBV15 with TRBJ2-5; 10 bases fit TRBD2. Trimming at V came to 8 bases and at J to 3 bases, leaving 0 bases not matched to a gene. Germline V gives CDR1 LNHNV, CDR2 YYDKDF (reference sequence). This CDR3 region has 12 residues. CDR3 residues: CATLAGEETQYF. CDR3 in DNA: TGTGCCACCCTAGCGGGAGAAGAGACCCAGTACTTC.

The CDR3 loop is CASSQGSAGVNTEAFF. In nucleotides, the CDR3 is TGCGCCAGCAGCCAAGGCTCTGCGGGAGTGAACACTGAAGCTTTCTTT. The chain has TRBV4-3 and TRBJ1-1; unclear D gene. From germline, CDR1 is LGHNA and CDR2 YSLEER. The V end lost 1 base, the J end lost 0 bases, and 12 bases lay between the germline ends. CDR3 length: 16 residues.

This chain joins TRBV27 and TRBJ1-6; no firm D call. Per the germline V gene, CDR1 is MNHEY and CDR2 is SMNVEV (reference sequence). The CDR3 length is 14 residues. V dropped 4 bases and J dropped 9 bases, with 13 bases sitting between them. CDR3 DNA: TGTGCCAGCAGTTATACTCCGTCGGGTTCACCCCTCCACTTT. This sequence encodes CASSYTPSGSPLHF.

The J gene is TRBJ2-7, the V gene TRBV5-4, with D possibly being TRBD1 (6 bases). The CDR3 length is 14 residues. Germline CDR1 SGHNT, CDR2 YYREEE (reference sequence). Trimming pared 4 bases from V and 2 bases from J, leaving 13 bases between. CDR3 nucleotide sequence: TGTGCCAGCAGCCCCACGGACAGAGCCTACGAGCAGTACTTC. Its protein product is CASSPTDRAYEQYF.

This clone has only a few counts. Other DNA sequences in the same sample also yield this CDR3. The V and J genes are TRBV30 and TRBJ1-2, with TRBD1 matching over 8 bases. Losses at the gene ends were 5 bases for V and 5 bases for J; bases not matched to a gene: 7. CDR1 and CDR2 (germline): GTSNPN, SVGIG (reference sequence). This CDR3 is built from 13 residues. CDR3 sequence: CAWHRDRPYGYTF. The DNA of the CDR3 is TGTGCCTGGCACCGGGACAGGCCATATGGCTACACCTTC.

CDR3 DNA: TGTGCCAGCAGCCGCCGGGACTTACAAGAGACCCAGTACTTC. Protein product: CASSRRDLQETQYF. The rearrangement uses TRBV13 and TRBJ2-5, with a possible D match to TRBD2 (6 bases). This CDR3 spans 14 amino acids. Trimming left V 5 bases short and J 2 bases short, with 12 bases between. The germline V gene has CDR1 PRHDT and CDR2 FYEKMQ (reference sequence).

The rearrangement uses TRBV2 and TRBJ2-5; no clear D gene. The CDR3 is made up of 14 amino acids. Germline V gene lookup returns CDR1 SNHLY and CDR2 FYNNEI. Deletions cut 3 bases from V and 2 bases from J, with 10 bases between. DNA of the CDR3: TGTGCCAGCAGTGACTGGGCAGTTCAAGAGACCCAGTACTTC. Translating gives CASSDWAVQETQYF. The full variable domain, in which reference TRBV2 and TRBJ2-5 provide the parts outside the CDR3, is EPEVTQTPSHQVTQMGQEVILRCVPISNHLYFYWYRQILGQKVEFLVSFYNNEISEKSEIFDDQFSVERPDGSNFTLKIRSTKLEDSAMYFCASSDWAVQETQYFGPGTRLLVL.